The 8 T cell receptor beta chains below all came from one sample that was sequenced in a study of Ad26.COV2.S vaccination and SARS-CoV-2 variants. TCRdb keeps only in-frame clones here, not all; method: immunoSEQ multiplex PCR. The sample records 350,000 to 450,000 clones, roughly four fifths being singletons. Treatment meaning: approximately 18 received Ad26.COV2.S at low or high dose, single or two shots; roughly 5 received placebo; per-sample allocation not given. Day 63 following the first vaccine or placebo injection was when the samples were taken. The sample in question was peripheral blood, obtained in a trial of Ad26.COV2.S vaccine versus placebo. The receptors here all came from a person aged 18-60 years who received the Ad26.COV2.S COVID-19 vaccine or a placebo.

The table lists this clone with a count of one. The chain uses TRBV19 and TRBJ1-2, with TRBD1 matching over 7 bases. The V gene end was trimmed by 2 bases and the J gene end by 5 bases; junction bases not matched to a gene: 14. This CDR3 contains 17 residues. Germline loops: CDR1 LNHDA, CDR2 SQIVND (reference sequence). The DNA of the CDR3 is TGTGCCAGTAGTATACCTATCGACAGGGATTTGGGTTATGGCTACACCTTC. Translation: CASSIPIDRDLGYGYTF.

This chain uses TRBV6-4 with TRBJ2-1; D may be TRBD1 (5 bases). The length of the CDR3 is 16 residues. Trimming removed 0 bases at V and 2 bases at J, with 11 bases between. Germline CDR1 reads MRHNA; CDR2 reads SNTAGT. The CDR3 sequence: CASSDSGVEAYNEQFF. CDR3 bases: TGTGCCAGCAGTGACTCAGGGGTAGAGGCCTACAATGAGCAGTTCTTC.

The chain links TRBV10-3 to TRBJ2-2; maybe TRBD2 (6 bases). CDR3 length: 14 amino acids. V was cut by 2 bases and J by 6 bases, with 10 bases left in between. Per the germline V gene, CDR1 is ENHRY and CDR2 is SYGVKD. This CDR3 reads CAISEPASAGELFF. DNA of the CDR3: TGTGCCATCAGTGAGCCCGCTAGCGCCGGGGAGCTGTTTTTT.

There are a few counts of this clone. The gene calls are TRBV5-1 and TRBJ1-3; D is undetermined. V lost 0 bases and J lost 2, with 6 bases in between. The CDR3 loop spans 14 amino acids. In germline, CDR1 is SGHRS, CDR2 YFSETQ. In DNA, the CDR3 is TGCGCCAGCAGCTTGGAGGCCCCTGGAAACACCATATATTTT. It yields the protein CASSLEAPGNTIYF. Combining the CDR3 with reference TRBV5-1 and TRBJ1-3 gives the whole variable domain KAGVTQTPRYLIKTRGQQVTLSCSPISGHRSVSWYQQTPGQGLQFLFEYFSETQRNKGNFPGRFSGRQFSNSRSEMNVSTLELGDSALYLCASSLEAPGNTIYFGEGSWLTVV.

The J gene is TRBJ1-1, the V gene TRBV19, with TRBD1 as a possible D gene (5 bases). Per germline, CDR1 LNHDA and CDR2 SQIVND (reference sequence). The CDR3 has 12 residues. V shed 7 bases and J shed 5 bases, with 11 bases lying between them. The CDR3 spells CASKKGRTEAFF. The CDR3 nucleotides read TGTGCCAGTAAGAAGGGGAGGACTGAAGCTTTCTTT.

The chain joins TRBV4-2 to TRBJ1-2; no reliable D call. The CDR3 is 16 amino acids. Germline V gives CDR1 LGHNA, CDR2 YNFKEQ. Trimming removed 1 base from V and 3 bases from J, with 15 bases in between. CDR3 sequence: CASSQGRGLVDYGYTF. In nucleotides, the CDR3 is TGTGCCAGCAGCCAAGGAAGAGGGTTAGTGGACTATGGCTACACCTTC.

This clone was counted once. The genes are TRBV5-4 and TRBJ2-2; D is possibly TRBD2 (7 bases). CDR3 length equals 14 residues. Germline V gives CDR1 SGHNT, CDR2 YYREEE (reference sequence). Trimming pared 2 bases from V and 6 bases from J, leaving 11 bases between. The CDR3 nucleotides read TGTGCCAGCAGCTTAACAGGGAGGGCCGGGGAGCTGTTTTTT. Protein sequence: CASSLTGRAGELFF.

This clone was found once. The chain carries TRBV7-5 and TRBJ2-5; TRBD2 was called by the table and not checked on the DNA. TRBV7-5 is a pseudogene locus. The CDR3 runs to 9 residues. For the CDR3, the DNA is TGTGCCCGGAGGGAGACCCAGTACTTC. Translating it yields CARRETQYF.